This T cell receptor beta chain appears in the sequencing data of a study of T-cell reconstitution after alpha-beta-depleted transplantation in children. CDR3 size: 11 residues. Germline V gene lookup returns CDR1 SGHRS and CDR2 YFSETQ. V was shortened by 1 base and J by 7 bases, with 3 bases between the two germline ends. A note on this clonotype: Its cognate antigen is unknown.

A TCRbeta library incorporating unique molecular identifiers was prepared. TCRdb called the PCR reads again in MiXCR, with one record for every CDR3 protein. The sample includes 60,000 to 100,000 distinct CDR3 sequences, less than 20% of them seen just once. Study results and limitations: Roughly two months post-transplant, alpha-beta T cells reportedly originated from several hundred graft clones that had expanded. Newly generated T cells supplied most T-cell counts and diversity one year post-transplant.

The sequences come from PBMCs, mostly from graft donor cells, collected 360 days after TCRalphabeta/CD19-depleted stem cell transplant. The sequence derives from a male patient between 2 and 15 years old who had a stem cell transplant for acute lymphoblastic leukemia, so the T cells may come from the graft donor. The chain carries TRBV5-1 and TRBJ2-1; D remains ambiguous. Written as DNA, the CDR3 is TGCGCCAGCAGCTTGCATAATGAGCAGTTCTTC. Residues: CASSLHNEQFF.